This TCR beta chain was profiled in a study of T cell responses to AZD1222 COVID-19 vaccine. Study findings and constraints: Within unmutated variant regions lay the reported targets of nearly half of spike-specific TCRs. At study baseline, merely a handful of AZD1222 recipients were seropositive. It should be noted that donors were predominantly white British and more often female, and clonal diversity was possibly underestimated. None of the repertoires were sampled until the peak T cell response had passed.

TCRdb's copy holds only in-frame clones and misses some; the assay was immunoSEQ multiplex PCR. The table records about 110,000 clones, 88% of them present only once. Details on this clone: Its antigen is unidentified.

The CDR3 is made up of 14 amino acids. Germline V lookup: CDR1 SGHNT, CDR2 YYREEE (reference sequence). V lost 4 bases and J lost 0, with 10 bases in between. The TCR comes from an adult in good health. The sample consisted of peripheral blood, taken on day 0 of AZD1222 vaccination. The chain joins TRBV5-4 to TRBJ1-1; D might be TRBD1 (5 bases). The CDR3 sequence is CASSSGQLNTEAFF. The CDR3 DNA reads TGTGCCAGCAGCAGCGGACAACTGAACACTGAAGCTTTCTTT. Based on the CDR3 plus reference TRBV5-4 and TRBJ1-1, the full variable domain is ETGVTQSPTHLIKTRGQQVTLRCSSQSGHNTVSWYQQALGQGPQFIFQYYREEENGRGNFPPRFSGLQFPNYSSELNVNALELDDSALYLCASSSGQLNTEAFFGQGTRLTVV.